This TCR beta chain was sequenced during a study of PD-1 blockade in classical Hodgkin lymphoma. Whole-study results and caveats: Before treatment, complete responders showed about the same diversity as newly diagnosed patients. Reported baseline diversity: healthy donors highest, relapsed/refractory patients lowest. A significant rise in TCR diversity was seen by C4D1 for CD4+ cells but not for CD8+ cells.

The patients all showed relapse after autologous stem cell transplantation, while their brentuximab vedotin exposure varied. When best responses were assessed, they were complete response, partial response or progressive disease. The protocol was immunoSEQ multiplex PCR, while the TCRdb copy is restricted to in-frame clones and leaves out a portion. The sample yields approximately 41,000 clones, 86% seen once. This clone was counted once. Antigen: not known. This CDR3 contains 14 residues. The germline V gene has CDR1 SGHDN and CDR2 FVKESK. The V and J ends lost 6 bases and 1 base, in that order; junction bases with no gene match: 4.

This receptor was taken from a human donor with classical Hodgkin lymphoma. Sequences were derived from peripheral blood mononuclear cells (PBMCs), sampled before the second cycle of nivolumab. V and J are TRBV14 and TRBJ2-7, with 9 bases aligning to TRBD2. CDR3 in amino acids: CASRELAGSYEQYF. In DNA form, the CDR3 reads TGTGCCAGCAGGGAGCTAGCGGGATCCTACGAGCAGTACTTC.